This is a list of T cell receptor beta chains from one sample in a study of identical twins. TCRdb re-called the 5' RACE reads through MiXCR, storing one row per CDR3 protein. The table records approximately 500,000 distinct CDR3 sequences, about 16% of them present only once. The same sample was also used in a study of yellow fever vaccine responses in identical twins.

Sequenced input: CD4+ T cells sorted from blood. These receptors all stem from a woman under 30 in good health. Both conserved end residues are trimmed from each CDR3. Fields, in order: J gene, V gene, CDR3 protein.

TRBJ2-3 | TRBV7-8 | ASSLRDRDSTDTQY
TRBJ2-7 | TRBV6-1 | ASSASVSYEQY
TRBJ2-1 | TRBV28 | ASSFKNKDEQF
TRBJ2-1 | TRBV2 | ASSGTFNEQF
TRBJ2-3 | TRBV11-2 | ATRLAPGTDTQY
TRBJ2-1 | TRBV20-1 | CARDHPVRDNEQF
TRBJ2-1 | TRBV3-1 | ASSLQAGGGQF
TRBJ2-1 | TRBV7-8 | ASSSPLSGVWANEQF
TRBJ2-1 | TRBV24-1 | ATSVRVGEQF
TRBJ2-5 | TRBV2 | ASREDRVDETQY
TRBJ1-2 | TRBV7-2 | ASSPSGGTAYGYT
TRBJ2-1 | TRBV5-1 | ASSLGFVAGGPAPYNEQF
TRBJ2-5 | TRBV24-1 | ATSEKDGWYQETQY
TRBJ2-1 | TRBV20-1 | SARDPREKWGLF
TRBJ2-3 | TRBV29-1 | SVGTTGLQDTQY
TRBJ2-2 | TRBV27 | ASSLAKQTGELF
TRBJ2-4 | TRBV15 | ATSRVRSSPSQGNIQY
TRBJ2-3 | TRBV29-1 | SVEELANTQY
TRBJ2-1 | TRBV3-1 | ASSQGSLLSEQF
TRBJ2-1 | TRBV12-3/TRBV12-4 | ASRPALYNEQF
TRBJ2-2 | TRBV6-5 | ASSYNPSGTGELF
TRBJ2-3 | TRBV12-5 | ASGRRGGSTDTQY
TRBJ2-1 | TRBV5-1 | ASSWTSGFAYNEQF
TRBJ1-2 | TRBV7-9 | ASSFLGQSGGYT
TRBJ1-6 | TRBV6-1 | ASSHRRGGNSPLH
TRBJ2-3 | TRBV12-3/TRBV12-4 | ASTQDHVLARTDTQY
TRBJ2-7 | TRBV7-8 | ASSLTTLSPSYEQY
TRBJ2-1 | TRBV24-1 | ATSDHGLGGHNEQF
TRBJ1-6 | TRBV12-3/TRBV12-4 | ASSLSKGNSPLH
TRBJ1-6 | TRBV7-9 | ASSSLARSSLH
TRBJ1-3 | TRBV20-1 | SASGRGGNTIY
TRBJ1-1 | TRBV11-2 | ASSLGQGGEAF
TRBJ2-3 | TRBV5-1 | ASSFTSGMADTQY
TRBJ2-7 | TRBV12-3/TRBV12-4 | ASSDRREGREQY
TRBJ1-1 | TRBV29-1 | SVVGQTNTEAF